The 17 T cell receptor beta chains below come from one sample, sequenced in a study of response to subunit inactivated influenza vaccine. Each CDR3 protein is one row after TCRdb ran MiXCR on the RT-PCR reads. The sample yields roughly 700,000 distinct CDR3 sequences, more than 11% seen once. Source: PBMCs from blood, taken less than 15 days before vaccination. The origin of the receptors is a man in his forties or fifties who received an inactivated influenza vaccine.

J is TRBJ2-7 and V is TRBV28; 8 bases agree with TRBD2. Germline loops: CDR1 MDHEN, CDR2 SYDVKM. The CDR3 runs 15 residues. With 7 bases clipped from V and 0 bases from J, the junction kept 8 bases outside the gene matches. The CDR3 coding sequence is TGTGCCAGCACCGGGGGGGGGGCAGGCTCCTACGAGCAGTACTTC. Residues: CASTGGGAGSYEQYF.

This clonotype was counted a few times. The CDR3 DNA sequence: TGTGCCAGCAGCTTAGCTTTAACTAGCGGGAGAGCGGATACGCAGTATTTT. This sequence encodes CASSLALTSGRADTQYF. The chain employs TRBV13 and TRBJ2-3, with TRBD2 matching over 11 bases. CDR3 length equals 17 residues. J lost 6 bases, V lost 1 base, and 9 bases had no gene match. In germline, CDR1 is PRHDT, CDR2 FYEKMQ (reference sequence). Variable domain in full (rest from reference TRBV13 and TRBJ2-3): AAGVIQSPRHLIKEKRETATLKCYPIPRHDTVYWYQQGPGQDPQFLISFYEKMQSDKGSIPDRFSAQQFSDYHSELNMSSLELGDSALYFCASSLALTSGRADTQYFGPGTRLTVL.

The CDR3 bases are TGTGCCAGCAGGCTGCCGGGGGGAGATAACTATGGCTACACCTTC. It codes for CASRLPGGDNYGYTF. J is TRBJ1-2 and V is TRBV7-2, with TRBD1 as a possible D gene (5 bases). V lost 6 bases to trimming and J lost 1 base, with 15 bases between them. Germline loops: CDR1 SGHTA, CDR2 FQGNSA. The length of the CDR3 is 15 residues.

Worth noting for this clonotype: The junction shows a germline mismatch at one end, possibly a read error. The chain combines TRBV6-5 with TRBJ2-7; weak D call: TRBD1 (5 bases). The CDR3 has 15 residues. The germline CDR1 and CDR2 sequences are MNHEY and SVGAGI. CDR3 sequence reads: CGSSYSWGRSYEQYF. The DNA of the CDR3 is TGTGGCAGCAGTTACTCGTGGGGCAGGTCCTACGAGCAGTACTTC.

This sequence joins TRBV7-2 and TRBJ2-7; a weak D match, TRBD1 (7 bases). Germline CDR1 and CDR2: SGHTA and FQGNSA. The CDR3 sequence is 14 residues long. V shed 2 bases and J shed 3 bases, with 11 bases lying between them. CDR3 residues: CASSLQGGIYEQYF. For the CDR3, the DNA is TGTGCCAGCAGCTTACAGGGGGGTATCTACGAGCAGTACTTC.

This clonotype was found many times. This sequence joins TRBV29-1 and TRBJ2-3; TRBD2 aligns across 9 bases. The CDR3 is 15 residues long. Germline V lookup: CDR1 SQVTM, CDR2 ANQGSEA. The V gene end was trimmed by 8 bases and the J gene end by 4 bases; junction bases not matched to a gene: 13. CDR3 residues: CSLVGGGASADTQYF. CDR3 nucleotide sequence: TGCAGCCTAGTCGGCGGGGGGGCGTCCGCAGATACGCAGTATTTT.

This clonotype was counted only a few times. DNA for the CDR3: TGTGCCAGCAAACCTTTGAACACTGAAGCTTTCTTT. Translating gives CASKPLNTEAFF. The chain links TRBV12-3 or TRBV12-4 to TRBJ1-1, with D hard to call. Between the trimmed V and J ends, which lost 7 bases and 0 bases, there was a span of 6 bases. The CDR3 sequence is 12 residues long.

V and J are TRBV7-8 and TRBJ1-5; no reliable D call. The CDR3 length is 14 residues. V was trimmed by 4 bases and J by 7 bases, leaving 14 bases between them. Germline V lookup: CDR1 SGHVS, CDR2 FQNEAQ. The CDR3 here is CASSSSLGPQPQHF. CDR3 in DNA: TGTGCCAGCAGCTCCTCACTCGGGCCCCAGCCCCAGCATTTT.

A few counts support this clonotype. The V gene is TRBV20-1, the J gene TRBJ1-5; D call uncertain. Trimming left V 5 bases short and J 2 bases short, with 7 bases between. This CDR3 region has 12 residues. CDR1 is DFQATT, CDR2 SNEGSKA, per germline (reference sequence). The CDR3, as DNA: TGCAGTGCTCTGGACGGCAATCAGCCCCAGCATTTT. Encoded protein: CSALDGNQPQHF.

Only a few counts were recorded for this clonotype. This sequence joins TRBV7-2 and TRBJ2-5, with 10 bases matching TRBD2. Germline assignment: CDR1 SGHTA and CDR2 FQGNSA. J was trimmed by 5 bases and V by 0 bases; bases with no gene match: 6. CDR3 length: 16 residues. This chain's CDR3 is CASSLAASGSTETQYF. In DNA form, the CDR3 reads TGTGCCAGCAGCTTAGCGGCTAGCGGGAGTACGGAGACCCAGTACTTC.

The CDR3 is CASSGPGGQYF. CDR3 DNA sequence: TGCGCCAGCAGCGGTCCGGGAGGGCAGTACTTC. The chain carries TRBV5-1 and TRBJ2-7, with TRBD2 identical over 7 bases. The CDR3 consists of 11 residues. The V gene's germline CDR1 is SGHRS and CDR2 YFSETQ. With V trimmed by 4 bases and J by 9 bases, 4 bases remained unmatched.

This chain connects TRBV9 to TRBJ2-1; D remains ambiguous. Germline V CDR1 and CDR2: SGDLS, YYNGEE. The CDR3 totals 12 residues. V lost 4 bases to trimming and J lost 10 bases, with 12 bases between them. CDR3 sequence: CASSPHSTEQFF. The CDR3 nucleotides read TGTGCCAGCAGCCCTCATAGCACAGAGCAGTTCTTC.

There are a few counts of this clonotype. The chain employs TRBV7-8 and TRBJ2-1; 7 bases match TRBD2. Germline V gene sequence: CDR1 SGHVS, CDR2 FQNEAQ. The V segment lost 1 base and the J segment 0 bases; nucleotides outside the gene matches: 6. The CDR3 has 17 amino acids. The DNA for the CDR3 is TGTGCCAGCAGCTTAGTAGCGGGTCAGAGCTCCTACAATGAGCAGTTCTTC. This encodes CASSLVAGQSSYNEQFF.

This clonotype was seen at least ten times. V usage is TRBV15 and J usage is TRBJ2-2, with 7 bases aligning to TRBD1. The CDR3 length is 15 residues. V shed 0 bases and J 7 bases; nucleotides not matched to a gene: 5. Germline V CDR1 and CDR2: LNHNV, YYDKDF (reference sequence). CDR3 sequence (DNA): TGTGCCACCAGCAGAGATGAAGGGGGCAGCGGGGAGCTGTTTTTT. Protein: CATSRDEGGSGELFF.

In its sample, this clonotype was seen a few times. The genes are TRBV7-9 and TRBJ2-1, with 8 bases that match TRBD2. Germline loops: CDR1 SEHNR, CDR2 FQNEAQ (reference sequence). The J segment lost 7 bases and the V segment lost 5 bases, leaving 10 bases of the junction unmatched. The CDR3 sequence is 15 residues long. CDR3 coding DNA: TGTGCCAGCAGCATCGGGACTAGTGATGTAAATGAGCAGTTCTTC. It translates to CASSIGTSDVNEQFF.

This clonotype appeared a few times. The chain's CDR3 is CASSAGSVGGYEQYF. The CDR3 bases are TGCGCCAGCAGCGCCGGCAGCGTCGGCGGTTACGAGCAGTACTTC. The chain employs TRBV4-3 and TRBJ2-7; no clear D gene. V was cut by 5 bases and J by 4 bases, with 18 bases left in between. Germline V CDR1 and CDR2: LGHNA, YSLEER. This CDR3 spans 15 amino acids.

This rearrangement joins TRBV10-3 to TRBJ1-2; D ambiguous. Germline CDR1 ENHRY, CDR2 SYGVKD. This CDR3 is built from 12 residues. V lost 2 bases, J lost 5 bases, and 6 bases lay in between. As DNA, the CDR3 is TGTGCCATCAGTGAGGCGGATTATGGCTACACCTTC. Translation gives CAISEADYGYTF.